Here is one T cell receptor (beta chain) with its context. Antigen unknown. The CDR3 loop spans 13 amino acids. The germline V gene encodes CDR1 SGHTA and CDR2 FQGTGA. The V end was cut by 8 bases, the J end by 3 bases, with 13 bases between. Expressed TCRB transcripts got sequenced, as all isolated RNA was reverse transcribed. This table comes from immunoSEQ multiplex PCR, and its TCRdb copy is limited to in-frame clones, with some not included. The data contain tens of thousands of clones, 30% to 40% of them seen just once; the ten biggest clones take up approximately 0.46%. This record belongs to a study of beta chain features in type 1 diabetes. Findings and caveats of the study: Type 1 diabetes patients had moderately but significantly shorter TCRB CDR3s in all four CD4+ subsets. Across patients, naive, central memory and Treg TCRB repertoires exhibited apparently greater similarity than was observed across healthy donors.

V and J are TRBV7-3 and TRBJ2-5; tentatively, D is TRBD2 (6 bases). The receptor's source is a woman under 30 in good health. The specimen sequenced was stem cell memory CD4+ T cells from blood. CDR3 sequence (DNA): TGTGCCAGCCATACGGGGGAGGAAGAGACCCAGTACTTC. Amino acids: CASHTGEEETQYF.